The 22 T cell receptor beta chains below were found in one sample sequenced in a study of T cells in Graves' hyperthyroidism and ophthalmopathy. Amplified TCR beta CDR3 regions came from RNA transcripts. First-round RT-PCR targeting the TCR CDR3 was performed with the HTBI primer set. TCRdb reanalysed the multiplex PCR reads using MiXCR and keeps one entry per CDR3 protein. The sample includes 500,000 to 650,000 distinct CDR3 sequences, 17% of them seen just once. The sequenced sample consisted of blood. The source is a woman under 30 with Graves' ophthalmopathy.

This clonotype was picked up many times. J is TRBJ2-3 and V is TRBV7-3; no clear D. Trimming took off 6 bases at V and 2 bases at J, with 3 bases between the two ends. Germline CDR1 reads SGHTA; CDR2 reads FQGTGA. CDR3 length: 11 residues. This chain's CDR3 is CASRNTDTQYF. The CDR3 region has the DNA TGTGCCAGCAGGAACACAGATACGCAGTATTTT.

Remarks on this clonotype: This may be a read error: a much more frequent sequence differs by one nucleotide. The V and J genes are TRBV5-6 and TRBJ1-1; D perhaps matches TRBD1 (5 bases). The germline V gene has CDR1 SGHDT and CDR2 YYEEEE. Trimming removed 4 bases from V and 6 bases from J, with 16 bases in between. The CDR3 runs 14 residues. CDR3 in amino acids: CASSTGGAGAEAFF. The DNA for the CDR3 is TGTGCCAGCAGCACTGGGGGAGCCGGGGCTGAAGCTTTCTTT.

This clonotype came up a few times. The CDR3 DNA reads as TGTGCCAGCAGCATCGGCGCGGGGGGCCACACTGAAGCTTTCTTT. Translated, it gives CASSIGAGGHTEAFF. The chain recombines TRBV5-4 with TRBJ1-1; perhaps TRBD1 as D (6 bases). The CDR3 sequence is 15 residues long. Germline lookup yields CDR1 SGHNT and CDR2 YYREEE (reference sequence). V was trimmed by 4 bases and J by 3 bases, leaving 16 bases between them.

This clonotype has at least ten counts. The V and J genes are TRBV13 and TRBJ1-6; TRBD1 matches at 9 bases. The CDR3 covers 15 residues. Unmatched junction bases numbered 8, after V lost 5 bases and J lost 9 bases. Germline V gives CDR1 PRHDT, CDR2 FYEKMQ (reference sequence). CDR3 bases: TGTGCCAGCAGCAAGGGACAGGGTGGCGGTTCACCCCTCCACTTT. Translated: CASSKGQGGGSPLHF. The full variable domain, its missing parts supplied by reference TRBV13 and TRBJ1-6, is AAGVIQSPRHLIKEKRETATLKCYPIPRHDTVYWYQQGPGQDPQFLISFYEKMQSDKGSIPDRFSAQQFSDYHSELNMSSLELGDSALYFCASSKGQGGGSPLHFGNGTRLTVT.

This clonotype was seen a handful of times. This chain uses TRBV20-1 with TRBJ1-5; D not resolved. This CDR3 comprises 15 residues. The V end lost 1 base, the J end lost 5 bases, and 15 bases lay between the germline ends. The germline V gene encodes CDR1 DFQATT and CDR2 SNEGSKA (reference sequence). As DNA, the CDR3 is TGCAGTGCTAGAGGGGTAATAAGAGCGGATCAGCCCCAGCATTTT. Protein sequence: CSARGVIRADQPQHF.

This clonotype was seen ten or more times. CDR3 region: CSVDNNYGYTF. CDR3 bases: TGCAGCGTTGACAATAACTATGGCTACACCTTC. The rearrangement links TRBV29-1 to TRBJ1-2, with unresolved D. The V end was cut by 3 bases, the J end by 1 base, with 3 bases between. CDR3 length equals 11 residues. Germline V CDR1 and CDR2: SQVTM, ANQGSEA. Supplemented by reference TRBV29-1 and TRBJ1-2, the full variable domain reads SAVISQKPSRDICQRGTSLTIQCQVDSQVTMMFWYRQQPGQSLTLIATANQGSEATYESGFVIDKFPISRPNLTFSTLTVSNMSPEDSSIYLCSVDNNYGYTFGSGTRLTVV.

This clonotype was observed many times. The V call is TRBV27, the J call TRBJ2-1; D gene ambiguous. The CDR3 spans 15 residues. Germline V gene lookup returns CDR1 MNHEY and CDR2 SMNVEV (reference sequence). With 2 bases removed from V and 8 bases from J, the gap between germline ends came to 16 bases. CDR3 sequence: CASSLGLRPADEQFF. The DNA of the CDR3 is TGTGCCAGCAGTTTAGGTCTTCGGCCGGCGGATGAGCAGTTCTTC.

The V gene is TRBV25-1, the J gene TRBJ2-1; D may be TRBD1 or TRBD2 (5 bases each). This CDR3 comprises 15 residues. V was trimmed by 0 bases and J by 12 bases, leaving 18 bases between them. Germline lookup yields CDR1 MGHDK and CDR2 SYGVNS. The CDR3 reads CASSEYPGPQGWQFF. Here the CDR3 DNA reads TGTGCCAGCAGTGAATACCCGGGACCCCAAGGGTGGCAGTTCTTC.

Comments on this clonotype: This may come from a read error, since a much larger clone is one base off. This sequence joins TRBV30 and TRBJ1-4; weak D call: TRBD1 (6 bases). The V end lost 6 bases, the J end lost 6 bases, and 14 bases lay between the germline ends. The CDR3 has 13 amino acids. Germline V gene data show CDR1 as GTSNPN and CDR2 as SVGIG (reference sequence). This CDR3 reads CACPQGRDEKLFF. CDR3 sequence (DNA): TGTGCCTGCCCTCAGGGGAGGGATGAAAAACTGTTTTTT.

This clonotype showed up just a few times. This chain joins TRBV27 and TRBJ2-2, with a tentative D call TRBD2 (6 bases). Deletions cut 6 bases from V and 4 bases from J, with 18 bases between. The CDR3 has 16 amino acids. Germline V gene sequence: CDR1 MNHEY, CDR2 SMNVEV (reference sequence). CDR3: CASSSSPGETTGELFF. In DNA form, the CDR3 reads TGTGCCAGCAGCTCCTCCCCGGGGGAGACCACCGGGGAGCTGTTTTTT.

This clonotype was detected ten times or more. The chain has TRBV14 and TRBJ1-1; D remains ambiguous. The V gene lost 5 bases and the J gene lost 1 base, with 8 bases spanning the gap. This CDR3 spans 13 amino acids. Germline CDR1 and CDR2: SGHDN and FVKESK. The CDR3 region is CASSRKPNTEAFF. Here the CDR3 DNA reads TGTGCCAGCAGCAGGAAACCGAACACTGAAGCTTTCTTT.

This clonotype occurred a few times. The genes are TRBV6-4 and TRBJ2-1, with a weak D call TRBD1 (6 bases). The CDR3 is 13 amino acids. Trimming stripped 2 bases from V and 8 bases from J, with 10 bases between. CDR1 is MRHNA and CDR2 is SNTAGT in the germline V gene. As DNA, the CDR3 is TGTGCCAGCAGTGACACTTGGGGGCATGAGCAGTTCTTC. Translation gives CASSDTWGHEQFF.

This clonotype was detected ten times or more. The J gene is TRBJ1-1, the V gene TRBV2, with 9 bases aligning to TRBD1. V lost 6 bases to trimming and J lost 4 bases; unmatched junction nucleotides: 6. From germline, CDR1 is SNHLY and CDR2 FYNNEI. The CDR3 spans 14 residues. For the CDR3, the DNA is TGTGCCAGCAGGTTACAGGGGGCGCGCACTGAAGCTTTCTTT. This encodes CASRLQGARTEAFF.

This clonotype occurred many times. The chain combines TRBV2 with TRBJ2-2, with D unclear. V lost 6 bases and J lost 3, with 14 bases in between. Looked up from germline, CDR1 is SNHLY and CDR2 is FYNNEI. The CDR3 has 15 amino acids. Here the CDR3 DNA reads TGTGCCAGCAGCCTAGATGGCTCGGACACCGGGGAGCTGTTTTTT. This encodes CASSLDGSDTGELFF.

In its sample, this clonotype was seen many times. V usage is TRBV3-1 and J usage is TRBJ2-1, with 8 bases identical to TRBD2. The germline V gene has CDR1 LGHDT and CDR2 YNNKEL (reference sequence). V shed 0 bases and J 13 bases; nucleotides not matched to a gene: 5. The CDR3 has 13 residues. CDR3 sequence (DNA): TGTGCCAGCAGCCAAGACGTAGCGGGGAGACAGTTCTTC. This encodes CASSQDVAGRQFF.

The chain recombines TRBV19 with TRBJ2-7; tentatively, D is TRBD2 (5 bases). CDR1 and CDR2 from the germline V gene are LNHDA and SQIVND (reference sequence). V lost 7 bases and J 2 bases, leaving 15 bases between the germline ends. The CDR3 is made up of 14 amino acids. CDR3 in amino acids: CASKSRGLPYEQYF. Written as DNA, the CDR3 is TGTGCCAGTAAATCCCGAGGGTTACCCTACGAGCAGTACTTC.

The genes are TRBV5-5 and TRBJ2-7, with D perhaps matching TRBD1 (6 bases). Trimming left V 3 bases short and J 4 bases short, with 14 bases between. The CDR3 runs to 14 residues. The germline CDR1 and CDR2 sequences are SGHKS and YYEKEE (reference sequence). The CDR3 here is CASSSTGFAYEQYF. The CDR3 DNA reads TGTGCCAGCAGCTCCACAGGGTTCGCTTACGAGCAGTACTTC.

This chain links TRBV29-1 with TRBJ2-5, with 8 bases identical to TRBD2. CDR3 length equals 13 residues. The trim removed 7 bases at V and 4 bases at J, leaving 8 bases unmatched. Germline assignment: CDR1 SQVTM and CDR2 ANQGSEA. The CDR3 here is CSAGGGEVETQYF. The DNA for the CDR3 is TGCAGCGCCGGGGGGGGAGAGGTAGAGACCCAGTACTTC.

The chain couples TRBV4-1 to TRBJ2-1; D unclear. V lost 3 bases to trimming and J lost 8 bases, with 14 bases between them. Germline V gene data show CDR1 as MGHRA and CDR2 as YSYEKL. The CDR3 length is 14 residues. CDR3 nucleotides: TGCGCCAGCAGCCATTTGGCAAGGATGGATGAGCAGTTCTTC. This translates into CASSHLARMDEQFF.

The chain joins TRBV27 to TRBJ1-6; D not certain. CDR1 is MNHEY, CDR2 SMNVEV, per germline (reference sequence). The ends were cut back, 0 bases at V and 5 bases at J, with 14 bases in the middle. The CDR3 has 17 amino acids. DNA for the CDR3: TGTGCCAGCAGTTTATCGTCCACGCTTTGGGATAATTCACCCCTCCACTTT. Translated: CASSLSSTLWDNSPLHF.

The table lists this clonotype with many counts. V and J are TRBV28 and TRBJ1-2, with 7 bases lining up with TRBD1. From germline, CDR1 is MDHEN and CDR2 SYDVKM. The length of the CDR3 is 13 residues. V gave up 6 bases and J gave up 4 bases; unmatched junction bases: 5. Here the CDR3 DNA reads TGTGCCAGCAGCAGACAGGGATTCTATGGCTACACCTTC. Its translation is CASSRQGFYGYTF.

This clonotype was observed a handful of times. V and J are TRBV6-1 and TRBJ2-2, with TRBD2 identical over 10 bases. V gave up 10 bases and J gave up 0 bases; unmatched junction bases: 5. This CDR3 contains 15 residues. Per the germline V gene, CDR1 is MNHNS and CDR2 is SASEGT. In DNA form, the CDR3 reads TGTGCCACGATAGCGGGGGGTTCGAACACCGGGGAGCTGTTTTTT. Encoded protein: CATIAGGSNTGELFF.